The clone carrying this TCR beta chain was counted a single time. CD45RO-negative cells were positively selected for CCR7, leaving out terminally differentiated effector memory CD45RA+ cells. The sample originates from a study of shared clonotypes between healthy human individuals. Study information: Used for every donor were three CD4 naive, three CD4 memory, two CD8 naive and one CD8 memory plate.

Several immunoSEQ plates held equal portions of the genomic DNA taken from each subset. Clones were sequenced by immunoSEQ multiplex PCR, and TCRdb holds only the in-frame ones, with some missing. Of hundreds of thousands of clones listed, around 93% are singletons. Germline CDR1 reads GTSNPN; CDR2 reads SVGIG (reference sequence). Trimming took 2 bases from V and 2 from J, leaving 17 bases between them. The CDR3 spans 16 residues. The rearrangement uses TRBV30 and TRBJ2-3; D may be TRBD1 (6 bases). Source material: naive CD8+ T cells sorted from blood. This TCR derives from a man aged 25 to 40 in good health. CDR3 DNA sequence: TGTGCCTGGAGTCCCCAGCGGACAGAACTCACAGATACGCAGTATTTT. Translating it yields CAWSPQRTELTDTQYF.